The rows below give T cell receptor beta chains drawn from one sample of a study of blood T cell repertoires in COVID-19. Sequenced by immunoSEQ multiplex PCR; TCRdb stores in-frame clones only, minus some. The sample yields tens of thousands of clones, 88% seen once. Specimen: peripheral blood. All receptors derive from a human donor in a cohort sampled during active COVID-19. Each CDR3 is given with its conserved first and last residue. The order of the fields is V gene, D gene, J gene, clone size, CDR3 DNA, CDR3 protein. The D gene is left open where the match is weak. The size of a clone is reported for some rows only, either as once, few or many, or as a class for expanded clones.

v_gene: TRBV20-1
d_gene: TRBD1
j_gene: TRBJ2-5
abundance: .
CDR3nt: TGCAGTGCTAGTCGCCCGGGACAGCAAGAGACCCAGTACTTC
CDR3aa: CSASRPGQQETQYF

v_gene: TRBV5-1
d_gene: .
j_gene: TRBJ2-3
abundance: once
CDR3nt: TGCGCCAGCAGCTTCTCTTCCCGGGGCACAGATACGCAGTATTTT
CDR3aa: CASSFSSRGTDTQYF

v_gene: TRBV6-5
d_gene: TRBD1
j_gene: TRBJ2-7
abundance: .
CDR3nt: TGTGCCAGCAGTAAATCGGACAGGTACTACGAGCAGTACTTC
CDR3aa: CASSKSDRYYEQYF

v_gene: TRBV4-1
d_gene: .
j_gene: TRBJ2-7
abundance: .
CDR3nt: TGCGCCAGCAGCCAAGCAATCTCACAGGGCGGGTTCTACGAGCAGTACTTC
CDR3aa: CASSQAISQGGFYEQYF

v_gene: TRBV9
d_gene: .
j_gene: TRBJ1-4
abundance: .
CDR3nt: TGTGCCAGCAGCGTAGAGGGAGGGTCTAGGACTAATGAAAAACTGTTTTTT
CDR3aa: CASSVEGGSRTNEKLFF

v_gene: TRBV7-6
d_gene: .
j_gene: TRBJ2-3
abundance: .
CDR3nt: TGTGCCAGCAGCCCCCGAGGTCGAGCTAGCCCTTTAGATACGCAGTATTTT
CDR3aa: CASSPRGRASPLDTQYF

v_gene: TRBV5-1
d_gene: .
j_gene: TRBJ2-1
abundance: .
CDR3nt: TGCGCCAGCAGCCCCAGCGAGAGCTCCTACAATGAGCAGTTCTTC
CDR3aa: CASSPSESSYNEQFF

v_gene: TRBV11-3
d_gene: TRBD2
j_gene: TRBJ2-1
abundance: .
CDR3nt: TGTGCCAGCAGCTCCTTTCGCGGGAGTCGCTACAATGAGCAGTTCTTC
CDR3aa: CASSSFRGSRYNEQFF

v_gene: TRBV6-8
d_gene: .
j_gene: TRBJ2-1
abundance: .
CDR3nt: TGTGCCAGCAGTGATCTAGTTAAATCGAATGAGCAGTTCTTC
CDR3aa: CASSDLVKSNEQFF

v_gene: TRBV18
d_gene: .
j_gene: TRBJ1-5
abundance: once
CDR3nt: TGTGCCAGCTCACCACCGGGGCCCGCCAATCAGCCCCAGCATTTT
CDR3aa: CASSPPGPANQPQHF

v_gene: TRBV7-7
d_gene: TRBD1
j_gene: TRBJ2-2
abundance: .
CDR3nt: TGTGCCACTCCCGGGACAGGGGGCCCCGGGGAGCTGTTTTTT
CDR3aa: CATPGTGGPGELFF

v_gene: TRBV5-1
d_gene: .
j_gene: TRBJ2-2
abundance: .
CDR3nt: TGCGCCAGCAGCCCGGCGGCGGGGTCGGCCGGGGAGCTGTTTTTT
CDR3aa: CASSPAAGSAGELFF

v_gene: TRBV6-5
d_gene: .
j_gene: TRBJ1-5
abundance: .
CDR3nt: TGTGCCAGCGGAAATAGCGGCAATCAGCCCCAGCATTTT
CDR3aa: CASGNSGNQPQHF

v_gene: TRBV6-4
d_gene: .
j_gene: TRBJ1-1
abundance: .
CDR3nt: TGTGCCAGCAGTGACTATTATGGGAGCGCTGAAGCTTTCTTT
CDR3aa: CASSDYYGSAEAFF

v_gene: TRBV2
d_gene: .
j_gene: TRBJ2-3
abundance: .
CDR3nt: TGTGCCAGCAGGGCGGGGAAGGGACCTGCAGATACGCAGTATTTT
CDR3aa: CASRAGKGPADTQYF

v_gene: TRBV7-2
d_gene: .
j_gene: TRBJ1-2
abundance: .
CDR3nt: TGTGCCAGCAGCTTAATGAGGCAGCCCGACTTC
CDR3aa: CASSLMRQPDF

v_gene: TRBV10-1
d_gene: .
j_gene: TRBJ2-7
abundance: .
CDR3nt: TGCGCCAGCAGTTTTTCGGACAGAGATAGTTACGAGCAGTACTTC
CDR3aa: CASSFSDRDSYEQYF

v_gene: TRBV11-3
d_gene: .
j_gene: TRBJ2-7
abundance: once
CDR3nt: TGTGCCAGCAGCCGACAATCCTACGAGCAGTACTTC
CDR3aa: CASSRQSYEQYF

v_gene: TRBV5-1
d_gene: TRBD1
j_gene: TRBJ2-7
abundance: .
CDR3nt: TGCGCCAGCAGCTTAAGGACAGGGGGCTACGAGCAGTACTTC
CDR3aa: CASSLRTGGYEQYF

v_gene: TRBV5-1
d_gene: .
j_gene: TRBJ2-7
abundance: .
CDR3nt: TGCGCCAGCAGCTTGGAATCGAAGAGCTCCTACGAGCAGTACTTC
CDR3aa: CASSLESKSSYEQYF

v_gene: TRBV6-5
d_gene: .
j_gene: TRBJ2-1
abundance: .
CDR3nt: TGTGCCAGCAGCAAGACAGTCTCCTACAATGAGCAGTTCTTC
CDR3aa: CASSKTVSYNEQFF

v_gene: TRBV7-2
d_gene: .
j_gene: TRBJ1-5
abundance: .
CDR3nt: TGTGCCAGCAGCTTAGTCGGGAACCCCAATCAGCCCCAGCATTTT
CDR3aa: CASSLVGNPNQPQHF

v_gene: TRBV28
d_gene: .
j_gene: TRBJ2-7
abundance: once
CDR3nt: TGTGCCAGCGGCCTTATCTACGAGCAGTACTTC
CDR3aa: CASGLIYEQYF

v_gene: TRBV11-3
d_gene: .
j_gene: TRBJ1-1
abundance: .
CDR3nt: TGTGCCAGCAGCTTAGACCGGGGGACGTACACTGAAGCTTTCTTT
CDR3aa: CASSLDRGTYTEAFF

v_gene: TRBV7-2
d_gene: .
j_gene: TRBJ2-7
abundance: once
CDR3nt: TGTGCCAGCAGCTCTTCTCCGGGTGACGAGCAGTACTTC
CDR3aa: CASSSSPGDEQYF

v_gene: TRBV11-3
d_gene: TRBD1
j_gene: TRBJ2-1
abundance: .
CDR3nt: TGTGCCAGCAGCCGAGGCAGGGGGCCGTACAATGAGCAGTTCTTC
CDR3aa: CASSRGRGPYNEQFF

v_gene: TRBV18
d_gene: TRBD2
j_gene: TRBJ2-3
abundance: once
CDR3nt: TGTGCCAGCTCACCCAACCTGACTAGCGGCCAGTACACAGATACGCAGTATTTT
CDR3aa: CASSPNLTSGQYTDTQYF

v_gene: TRBV5-6
d_gene: TRBD1
j_gene: TRBJ1-2
abundance: .
CDR3nt: TGTGCCAGCAGCTTGGCAAGGGACAGCTTCTATGGCTACACCTTC
CDR3aa: CASSLARDSFYGYTF

v_gene: TRBV3-1/TRBV3-2
d_gene: TRBD2
j_gene: TRBJ2-5
abundance: .
CDR3nt: TGTGCCAGCAGCCAATCCATAGCGGGGGGGCAAGAGACCCAGTACTTC
CDR3aa: CASSQSIAGGQETQYF

v_gene: TRBV7-2
d_gene: .
j_gene: TRBJ2-7
abundance: .
CDR3nt: TGTGCCAGCAGGCTTGGTGGGAGCTCCTACGAGCAGTACTTC
CDR3aa: CASRLGGSSYEQYF

v_gene: TRBV11-2
d_gene: TRBD1
j_gene: TRBJ1-1
abundance: .
CDR3nt: TGTGCCAGCAGCCCCGGGACAGGGACAGCTTTCTTT
CDR3aa: CASSPGTGTAFF

v_gene: TRBV3-1/TRBV3-2
d_gene: TRBD2
j_gene: TRBJ2-2
abundance: .
CDR3nt: TGTGCCAGCAGCCCGGGACTAGCGGGGGGGAGGAACACCGGGGAGCTGTTTTTT
CDR3aa: CASSPGLAGGRNTGELFF

v_gene: TRBV6-5
d_gene: TRBD1
j_gene: TRBJ2-5
abundance: .
CDR3nt: TGTGCCAGCAGTCCCGGGACAGGGCAGGAGACCCAGTACTTC
CDR3aa: CASSPGTGQETQYF

v_gene: TRBV6-5
d_gene: .
j_gene: TRBJ1-3
abundance: few
CDR3nt: TGTGCCAGCAGTCAACAGGGTACTGGAAACACCATATATTTT
CDR3aa: CASSQQGTGNTIYF

v_gene: TRBV6-1
d_gene: .
j_gene: TRBJ2-3
abundance: .
CDR3nt: TGTGCCAGCAGTGATCGGAGCACAGATACGCAGTATTTT
CDR3aa: CASSDRSTDTQYF

v_gene: TRBV15
d_gene: TRBD1
j_gene: TRBJ1-2
abundance: .
CDR3nt: TGTGCCACCAGCATGCGACAGGGGCCCTATGGCTACACCTTC
CDR3aa: CATSMRQGPYGYTF

v_gene: TRBV10-3
d_gene: TRBD1
j_gene: TRBJ1-1
abundance: once
CDR3nt: TGTGCCATCAGTTTGACAGGGGAGAACACTGAAGCTTTCTTT
CDR3aa: CAISLTGENTEAFF

v_gene: TRBV7-2
d_gene: .
j_gene: TRBJ2-1
abundance: once
CDR3nt: TGTGCCAGCAGCTATCGACTGGCCAATGAGCAGTTCTTC
CDR3aa: CASSYRLANEQFF

v_gene: TRBV7-9
d_gene: .
j_gene: TRBJ2-5
abundance: once
CDR3nt: TGTGCCAGCAGCTTAGCTAGCTTCCCAGAGACCCAGTACTTC
CDR3aa: CASSLASFPETQYF

v_gene: TRBV29-1
d_gene: TRBD1
j_gene: TRBJ2-5
abundance: .
CDR3nt: TGCAGCGTTGTTGGGGACAGTCTAGGGGAGACCCAGTACTTC
CDR3aa: CSVVGDSLGETQYF

v_gene: TRBV6-2/TRBV6-3
d_gene: TRBD1
j_gene: TRBJ2-7
abundance: .
CDR3nt: TGTGCCAGCAGCACGACAGGGGGACCCTACGAGCAGTACTTC
CDR3aa: CASSTTGGPYEQYF

v_gene: TRBV2
d_gene: TRBD1
j_gene: TRBJ2-5
abundance: .
CDR3nt: TGTGCCACCCGGACAGGGGCGGGGGAGACCCAGTACTTC
CDR3aa: CATRTGAGETQYF

v_gene: TRBV18
d_gene: .
j_gene: TRBJ1-3
abundance: once
CDR3nt: TGTGCCAGCTCACGACTACAGGGCTCTGGAAACACCATATATTTT
CDR3aa: CASSRLQGSGNTIYF

v_gene: TRBV7-2
d_gene: .
j_gene: TRBJ1-2
abundance: .
CDR3nt: TGTGCCAGCAGCTTAAGGGCGGGGGAAGTATACTATGGCTACACCTTC
CDR3aa: CASSLRAGEVYYGYTF

v_gene: TRBV7-2
d_gene: TRBD1
j_gene: TRBJ1-2
abundance: .
CDR3nt: TGTGCCAGCACCTCATGGGACAGGGGACACTATGGCTACACCTTC
CDR3aa: CASTSWDRGHYGYTF

v_gene: TRBV11-3
d_gene: TRBD1
j_gene: TRBJ2-7
abundance: .
CDR3nt: TGTGCCAGCAGCGTCCAGGGGGCTGTGGCCTACGAGCAGTACTTC
CDR3aa: CASSVQGAVAYEQYF

v_gene: TRBV7-2
d_gene: TRBD2
j_gene: TRBJ2-7
abundance: .
CDR3nt: TGTGCCAGCAGCTTGGTCCAACTAGCGGGGGGGCTGGAGCAGTACTTC
CDR3aa: CASSLVQLAGGLEQYF

v_gene: TRBV7-3
d_gene: TRBD1
j_gene: TRBJ1-2
abundance: .
CDR3nt: TGTGCCAGCAGCCCGGGACAGGGGAACTATGGCTACACCTTC
CDR3aa: CASSPGQGNYGYTF

v_gene: TRBV10-3
d_gene: .
j_gene: TRBJ1-4
abundance: once
CDR3nt: TGTGCCATCAGTGAGTCTCAGCTAGATGAAAAACTGTTTTTT
CDR3aa: CAISESQLDEKLFF

v_gene: TRBV28
d_gene: .
j_gene: TRBJ1-5
abundance: .
CDR3nt: TGTGCCAGCAGACGTACAGAGGGTTTTGGCAATCAGCCCCAGCATTTT
CDR3aa: CASRRTEGFGNQPQHF

v_gene: TRBV18
d_gene: .
j_gene: TRBJ1-4
abundance: .
CDR3nt: TGTGCCAGCTCAGAATTGAGGGATACTAATGAAAAACTGTTTTTT
CDR3aa: CASSELRDTNEKLFF

v_gene: TRBV7-2
d_gene: .
j_gene: TRBJ2-3
abundance: once
CDR3nt: TGTGCCAGCAGCTTACCCTACGCCTTTACGCAGTATTTT
CDR3aa: CASSLPYAFTQYF

v_gene: TRBV4-2
d_gene: TRBD2
j_gene: TRBJ2-1
abundance: .
CDR3nt: TGTGCCAGCAGCCCCATAGCGGGCTCCTACAATGAGCAGTTCTTC
CDR3aa: CASSPIAGSYNEQFF

v_gene: TRBV5-1
d_gene: .
j_gene: TRBJ2-2
abundance: .
CDR3nt: TGCGCCAGCAGGGGCGCTAACACCGGGGAGCTGTTTTTT
CDR3aa: CASRGANTGELFF